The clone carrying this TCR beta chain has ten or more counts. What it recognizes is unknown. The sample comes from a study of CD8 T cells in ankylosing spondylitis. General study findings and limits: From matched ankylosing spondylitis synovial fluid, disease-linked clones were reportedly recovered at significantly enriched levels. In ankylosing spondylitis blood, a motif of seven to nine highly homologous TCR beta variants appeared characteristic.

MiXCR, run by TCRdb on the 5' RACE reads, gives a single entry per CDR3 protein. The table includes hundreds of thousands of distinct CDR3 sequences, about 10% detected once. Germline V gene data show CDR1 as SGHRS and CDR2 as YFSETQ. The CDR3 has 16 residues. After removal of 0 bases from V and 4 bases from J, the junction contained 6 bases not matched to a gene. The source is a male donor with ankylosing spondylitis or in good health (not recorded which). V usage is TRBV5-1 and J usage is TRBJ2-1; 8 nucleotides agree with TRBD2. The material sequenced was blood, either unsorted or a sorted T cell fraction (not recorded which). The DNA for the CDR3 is TGCGCCAGCAGCTTGGAGGTTGCGGGGGGTTACAATGAGCAGTTCTTC. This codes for CASSLEVAGGYNEQFF.